Shown below are 25 T cell receptor beta chains from a single sample sequenced in a study of cytomegalovirus exposure and HLA in healthy donors (dated by TCRdb to 2016 to 2017). Libraries were prepared through the immunoSEQ multiplex PCR assay. For the multiplex PCR, a mixture combining 60 forward primers for TCR Vbeta segments and 13 reverse primers for TCR Jbeta segments was used. The clones in this table, taken by TCRdb from immuneACCESS, are in-frame only. Not every clone is retained; where verified, under half of the shortfall comes from an unresolved V gene, and the cause of the rest is unknown. Across this sample there are roughly 150,000 clones, with 50% to 75% seen only once. Around 3% of the sample belongs to the ten largest clones. The sample taken for sequencing was PBMCs. The source of these receptors is a woman between 25 and 40 years old in good health and CMV-seropositive.

This clone was picked up a small number of times. The CDR3 here is CASSYPDRGREEKLFF. The CDR3 bases are TGTGCCAGCAGTTACCCCGACAGGGGAAGGGAAGAAAAACTGTTTTTT. The V and J genes are TRBV6-6 and TRBJ1-4; TRBD1 matches at 8 bases. The CDR3 length is 16 residues. CDR1 is MNHNY and CDR2 is SVGAGI in the germline V gene (reference sequence). V trimming: 2 bases; J trimming: 8 bases; junction bases outside the gene matches: 10.

The chain carries TRBV5-1 and TRBJ1-2; 8 bases map to TRBD1. Trimming took 2 bases from V and 6 from J; bases not matched to a gene: 6. The germline V gene has CDR1 SGHRS and CDR2 YFSETQ. CDR3 size: 14 residues. In DNA form, the CDR3 reads TGCGCCAGCAGCTTAGAAGACAGGGGAAATGGCTACACCTTC. It encodes CASSLEDRGNGYTF.

V and J are TRBV5-6 and TRBJ1-2, with no clear D. CDR3 length: 15 amino acids. V was shortened by 4 bases and J by 1 base, with 14 bases between the two germline ends. Germline CDR1 SGHDT, CDR2 YYEEEE. The CDR3 region is CASSPGPGVNYGYTF. CDR3 DNA sequence: TGTGCCAGCAGCCCGGGCCCCGGGGTTAACTATGGCTACACCTTC.

This clone was counted between two and nine times. The CDR3 sequence: CASKSGVGQLNEKLFF. As DNA, the CDR3 is TGTGCCAGCAAATCAGGGGTGGGACAGCTTAATGAAAAACTGTTTTTT. The rearrangement uses TRBV25-1 and TRBJ1-4, with 7 bases fitting TRBD1. Trimming at V came to 7 bases and at J to 4 bases, leaving 12 bases not matched to a gene. Germline V gene sequence: CDR1 MGHDK, CDR2 SYGVNS. The CDR3 length is 16 residues.

For the CDR3, the DNA is TGCAGCGTTGTTGGGGCAGGGAACTATGGCTACACCTTC. Translation: CSVVGAGNYGYTF. This rearrangement joins TRBV29-1 to TRBJ1-2; a weak D match, TRBD1 (5 bases). Germline V gene lookup returns CDR1 SQVTM and CDR2 ANQGSEA. CDR3 size: 13 residues. The V end was cut by 4 bases, the J end by 2 bases, with 11 bases between.

V gene TRBV28 combines with J gene TRBJ1-2; D gene unclear. CDR1 and CDR2 (germline): MDHEN, SYDVKM. Trimming cost V 3 bases and J 8 bases, with 16 bases left between them. The CDR3 sequence is 14 residues long. CDR3 protein: CASSFGNSFWGYTF. The CDR3 region has the DNA TGTGCCAGCAGTTTCGGGAACAGCTTTTGGGGCTACACCTTC.

The V gene is TRBV7-2, the J gene TRBJ2-3; 7 bases fit TRBD2. Trimming took 8 bases from V and 6 from J; bases not matched to a gene: 14. Germline V CDR1 and CDR2: SGHTA, FQGNSA. The CDR3 runs to 15 residues. The CDR3 nucleotides read TGTGCCAGCCCAGCGTGGGTCGGGAGGATGGATACGCAGTATTTT. Residues: CASPAWVGRMDTQYF.

Here the CDR3 DNA reads TGTGCCAGCAGTCGAAACCCTCCGGGACAAATGGACGGCTACACCTTC. This translates into CASSRNPPGQMDGYTF. The rearrangement links TRBV7-9 to TRBJ1-2, with D possibly TRBD1 on 6 matching bases. The V and J ends lost 6 bases and 8 bases respectively, with 25 bases between them. Germline-derived CDR1 and CDR2 are SEHNR and FQNEAQ (reference sequence). The CDR3 extends over 16 amino acids.

This chain connects TRBV5-1 to TRBJ2-5; possibly TRBD1 for D (5 bases). The DNA end is a closer match to TRBJ2-7, so the J assignment may be wrong. Germline assignment: CDR1 SGHRS and CDR2 YFSETQ. This CDR3 spans 14 amino acids. The DNA for the CDR3 is TGCGCCAGCAGCTTGCAGGGCTTGGGCTACGAGCAGTACTTC. Translating it yields CASSLQGLGYEQYF.

This clone was observed a single time. The chain links TRBV5-6 to TRBJ2-1, with 7 positions matching TRBD1. V dropped 5 bases and J dropped 1; count of bases not matched to a gene: 9. CDR1 and CDR2 from the germline V gene are SGHDT and YYEEEE. The CDR3 has 16 residues. The CDR3 protein is CASSFSNRGSYNEQFF. The CDR3 bases are TGTGCCAGCAGTTTCTCAAACAGGGGTTCCTACAATGAGCAGTTCTTC. The complete variable domain, with remaining parts taken from reference TRBV5-6 and TRBJ2-1, reads DAGVTQSPTHLIKTRGQQVTLRCSPKSGHDTVSWYQQALGQGPQFIFQYYEEEERQRGNFPDRFSGHQFPNYSSELNVNALLLGDSALYLCASSFSNRGSYNEQFFGPGTRLTVL.

The rearrangement uses TRBV5-1 and TRBJ1-5; D gene unclear. This CDR3 region has 15 residues. Germline CDR1 and CDR2: SGHRS and YFSETQ. The ends were cut back, 0 bases at V and 4 bases at J, with 11 bases in the middle. The CDR3 coding sequence is TGCGCCAGCAGCTTGGACGGTGGAGTTAATCAGCCCCAGCATTTT. Its protein is CASSLDGGVNQPQHF.

The rearrangement joins TRBV6-6 to TRBJ2-1; D is undetermined. The CDR3 is 11 amino acids. Germline V gene sequence: CDR1 MNHNY, CDR2 SVGAGI (reference sequence). V lost 5 bases and J 5 bases, leaving 4 bases between the germline ends. CDR3 DNA: TGTGCCAGCAGTCCTCACAATGAGCAGTTCTTC. Translated, it gives CASSPHNEQFF.

This chain links TRBV28 with TRBJ2-5; TRBD1 might be the D (6 bases). V was pared by 3 bases and J by 1 base, with 15 bases between. Per germline, CDR1 MDHEN and CDR2 SYDVKM. The CDR3 runs to 16 residues. The CDR3 sequence: CASSFTTGLGQETQYF. For the CDR3, the DNA is TGTGCCAGCAGTTTCACCACAGGGTTAGGCCAAGAGACCCAGTACTTC.

The chain combines TRBV19 with TRBJ1-2; tentative D call: TRBD1 (6 bases). CDR1 is LNHDA, CDR2 SQIVND, per germline (reference sequence). Trimming removed 5 bases at V and 0 bases at J, with 13 bases between. The length of the CDR3 is 15 residues. In DNA form, the CDR3 reads TGTGCCAGTAGTCATCAACAGGGTCCTAACTATGGCTACACCTTC. It encodes CASSHQQGPNYGYTF.

This chain links TRBV5-6 with TRBJ1-1; no clear D gene. V lost 1 base and J lost 4, with 8 bases in between. This CDR3 spans 13 amino acids. CDR1 is SGHDT, CDR2 YYEEEE, per germline. Here the CDR3 DNA reads TGTGCCAGCAGCTTGCCGACAATCACTGAAGCTTTCTTT. It codes for CASSLPTITEAFF.

In this sample, this clone turned up a few times. The V call is TRBV29-1, the J call TRBJ2-5; the D is unclear. This CDR3 is 12 amino acids long. V was clipped by 4 bases and J by 5 bases, with 11 bases between them. The germline CDR1 and CDR2 sequences are SQVTM and ANQGSEA. The CDR3 DNA sequence: TGCAGCGTTGTGACGGAGCCGGAGACCCAGTACTTC. It is translated as CSVVTEPETQYF.

The V call is TRBV27, the J call TRBJ2-3, with 7 bases lining up with TRBD2. The length of the CDR3 is 15 residues. After removal of 4 bases from V and 1 base from J, the junction contained 5 bases not matched to a gene. Germline V gene sequence: CDR1 MNHEY, CDR2 SMNVEV (reference sequence). The DNA for the CDR3 is TGTGCCAGCAGTTGGCGGGAGTACGGCACAGATACGCAGTATTTT. Its protein product is CASSWREYGTDTQYF.

The chain links TRBV19 to TRBJ1-4, with a weak D call TRBD1 (6 bases). The CDR3 contains 14 residues. The V end was cut by 9 bases, the J end by 14 bases, with 25 bases between. The V gene's germline CDR1 is LNHDA and CDR2 SQIVND (reference sequence). CDR3 amino acids: CASTSRDNLQGLFF. Written as DNA, the CDR3 is TGTGCCAGCACAAGCCGGGACAACCTACAGGGCCTGTTTTTT.

This clone was observed a few times. The chain carries TRBV2 and TRBJ1-1; D perhaps matches TRBD1 (5 bases). V lost 3 bases and J 6 bases, leaving 14 bases between the germline ends. The CDR3 is 14 amino acids. Per the germline V gene, CDR1 is SNHLY and CDR2 is FYNNEI. CDR3 sequence (DNA): TGTGCCAGCAGTGAGACAGTTGCTCCACCTGAAGCTTTCTTT. Amino acids: CASSETVAPPEAFF.

V and J are TRBV7-6 and TRBJ1-5; D not certain. Between the trimmed V and J ends, which lost 5 bases and 6 bases, there was a span of 20 bases. Germline assignment: CDR1 SGHVS and CDR2 FNYEAQ. The CDR3 loop spans 16 amino acids. The CDR3 here is CASSPLTAGLGQPQHF. Written as DNA, the CDR3 is TGTGCCAGCAGCCCACTTACGGCAGGTTTGGGTCAGCCCCAGCATTTT.

The genes are TRBV10-1 and TRBJ2-7, with 7 bases matching TRBD2. From germline, CDR1 is WNHNN and CDR2 SYGVQD (reference sequence). The CDR3 is 14 residues long. V dropped 6 bases and J dropped 0; count of bases not matched to a gene: 5. For the CDR3, the DNA is TGCGCCAGCAGCCTAGCGGCAGACTCCTACGAGCAGTACTTC. This translates into CASSLAADSYEQYF.

The V call is TRBV19, the J call TRBJ1-6, with D tentatively TRBD1 (5 bases). In germline, CDR1 is LNHDA, CDR2 SQIVND (reference sequence). CDR3 length: 12 residues. The germline V and J ends were trimmed by 5 bases and 8 bases, with 7 bases remaining between them. The CDR3 spells CASSSGYSPLHF. The CDR3 coding sequence is TGTGCCAGTAGTTCAGGGTATTCACCCCTCCACTTT.

V gene TRBV30 combines with J gene TRBJ2-7, with a possible D match to TRBD1 (5 bases). V lost 1 base and J lost 0, with 13 bases in between. This CDR3 comprises 15 residues. Germline loops: CDR1 GTSNPN, CDR2 SVGIG (reference sequence). Here the CDR3 DNA reads TGTGCCTGGAGTGAGGGCAGGGCCTTCTCCTACGAGCAGTACTTC. Its protein is CAWSEGRAFSYEQYF.

The V call is TRBV21-1, the J call TRBJ2-2; the D segment call TRBD2 is taken from the table without a DNA check. TRBV21-1 is a pseudogene locus. The CDR3 consists of 13 residues. The CDR3 nucleotides are TGTGCCAGCAGCAAAGACTTCTGTCGGGAGCTGTTTTTT. Its protein product is CASSKDFCRELFF.

The rearrangement uses TRBV7-9 and TRBJ2-3, with 9 bases that match TRBD2. Trimming removed 4 bases from V and 6 bases from J; junction bases left unmatched: 11. Per the germline V gene, CDR1 is SEHNR and CDR2 is FQNEAQ (reference sequence). The CDR3 has 16 amino acids. The CDR3 bases are TGTGCCAGCAGCTCACTCCGGACTAGCGAATGGGATACGCAGTATTTT. It is translated as CASSSLRTSEWDTQYF.